The sequence of this TCR beta chain was determined in a study of cytomegalovirus exposure and HLA in healthy donors. The CDR3 length is 18 residues. In germline, CDR1 is GTSNPN, CDR2 SVGIG (reference sequence). Trimming shortened V by 1 base and J by 0 bases, and 19 bases separated the two germline ends. Findings and caveats of the study: From TCR beta sequences, most subjects' HLA-A and HLA-B alleles were reportedly predicted accurately. Within a later analysis, the majority of CMV-associated TCR beta chains appeared HLA-restricted. Earlier results showed most TCR beta V segments being productive about 87% or about 30% of the time.

For this clone: The antigen is unknown.

In the PCR, 60 Vbeta and 13 Jbeta primers were used. TCRdb's copy holds only in-frame clones and misses some; the assay was immunoSEQ multiplex PCR. In the table there are under 110,000 clones, 65% to 80% of which are singletons. The sample comprised PBMCs. V and J are TRBV30 and TRBJ2-4; D is unresolved. This receptor was obtained from a man in his sixties in good health and CMV-seronegative. CDR3 loop: CAWSASRLPTGAKNIQYF. The DNA for the CDR3 is TGTGCCTGGAGTGCATCCCGGCTCCCCACGGGAGCCAAAAACATTCAGTACTTC.